The clone carrying this TCR beta chain was observed a handful of times. This record comes from a study of shared clonotypes between healthy human individuals. Profiled with immunoSEQ multiplex PCR; TCRdb holds only in-frame clones, not every one. This table holds about 2 million clones, over 85% found once. The CDR3 is made up of 19 amino acids. V was pared by 7 bases and J by 1 base, with 14 bases of the junction left unmatched. Germline loops: CDR1 SNHLY, CDR2 FYNNEI. Terminally differentiated effector memory CD45RA+ cells were excluded by CCR7 positive selection of CD45RO-negative cells. The study enrolled healthy HIV-negative adults without recent acute infections or vaccinations as donors.

The chain couples TRBV2 to TRBJ2-3; 13 nucleotides line up with TRBD2. The origin of this receptor is a man between 18 and 35 years old in good health. Specimen: naive CD8+ T cells sorted from blood. The DNA for the CDR3 is TGTGCCAGCAACTGGAAAACTAGCGGGGGGGCGAAAGGCACAGATACGCAGTATTTT. Protein sequence: CASNWKTSGGAKGTDTQYF.